What follows are 13 T cell receptor beta chains derived from one specimen sequenced in a study of cytomegalovirus exposure and HLA in healthy donors. PCR involved 60 Vbeta and 13 Jbeta primers. Libraries were prepared by immunoSEQ multiplex PCR; TCRdb keeps only in-frame clonotypes and omits some of them. Of tens of thousands of clones listed, 73% are singletons. The sequenced sample consisted of PBMCs. Every receptor here comes from a man aged 50 to 60 in good health and CMV-seronegative.

V gene TRBV2 combines with J gene TRBJ1-2; D unclear. The V and J ends lost 7 bases and 0 bases respectively, with 12 bases between them. The germline V gene encodes CDR1 SNHLY and CDR2 FYNNEI. The CDR3 runs to 14 residues. The CDR3 sequence is CASKRDGANYGYTF. The DNA for the CDR3 is TGTGCCAGCAAGAGAGACGGAGCTAACTATGGCTACACCTTC.

The chain joins TRBV6-5 to TRBJ2-7; D call uncertain. CDR3 length equals 13 residues. Trimming stripped 5 bases from V and 3 bases from J, with 11 bases between. Germline CDR1 is MNHEY and CDR2 is SVGAGI. CDR3 coding DNA: TGTGCCAGCAGTGAAGAAGTCGGCTACGAGCAGTACTTC. This codes for CASSEEVGYEQYF.

This clone was counted a single time. The chain is built from TRBV27 and TRBJ2-7; 11 bases match TRBD2. Per germline, CDR1 MNHEY and CDR2 SMNVEV (reference sequence). The CDR3 is 17 amino acids. V gave up 8 bases and J gave up 0 bases; unmatched junction bases: 12. CDR3 amino acids: CASGRSSGGTSSYEQYF. CDR3 coding DNA: TGTGCCAGCGGACGATCTAGCGGGGGGACCAGCTCCTACGAGCAGTACTTC.

The chain has TRBV28 and TRBJ1-1; the match to TRBD1 covers 8 bases. CDR3 length: 14 amino acids. CDR1 and CDR2 (germline): MDHEN, SYDVKM. Unmatched junction bases numbered 4, after V lost 7 bases and J lost 0 bases. This CDR3 is CASTQGALNTEAFF. DNA of the CDR3: TGTGCCAGCACTCAGGGGGCACTGAACACTGAAGCTTTCTTT.

This clone was seen a handful of times. The chain couples TRBV5-4 to TRBJ1-5, with no clear D. Trimming removed 0 bases from V and 6 bases from J, with 7 bases in between. The CDR3 length is 13 residues. Germline loops: CDR1 SGHNT, CDR2 YYREEE (reference sequence). The CDR3 sequence: CASSLEPGQPQHF. The DNA for the CDR3 is TGTGCCAGCAGCTTGGAACCCGGTCAGCCCCAGCATTTT.

This chain joins TRBV5-1 and TRBJ1-2; 11 positions match TRBD1. The CDR3 is made up of 14 amino acids. Germline V lookup: CDR1 SGHRS, CDR2 YFSETQ. V lost 0 bases and J lost 7; bases outside the gene matches: 2. The CDR3 sequence is CASSLAGTGGGYTF. The CDR3 DNA reads TGCGCCAGCAGCTTGGCAGGGACAGGGGGTGGCTACACCTTC. Based on the CDR3 plus reference TRBV5-1 and TRBJ1-2, the full variable domain is KAGVTQTPRYLIKTRGQQVTLSCSPISGHRSVSWYQQTPGQGLQFLFEYFSETQRNKGNFPGRFSGRQFSNSRSEMNVSTLELGDSALYLCASSLAGTGGGYTFGSGTRLTVV.

CDR3 sequence reads: CASSSGVLGTAYGNTIYF. The DNA of the CDR3 is TGCGCCAGCAGCTCAGGTGTCCTCGGGACAGCCTATGGAAACACCATATATTTT. V gene TRBV5-1 combines with J gene TRBJ1-3; 7 bases are shared with TRBD1. Trimming removed 3 bases from V and 3 bases from J; junction bases left unmatched: 15. Germline lookup yields CDR1 SGHRS and CDR2 YFSETQ. CDR3 length equals 18 residues.

This clone was detected only once. V is TRBV30 and J is TRBJ2-5; maybe TRBD2 (5 bases). V was shortened by 0 bases and J by 5 bases, with 10 bases between the two germline ends. CDR1 is GTSNPN, CDR2 SVGIG, per germline (reference sequence). The CDR3 is 13 amino acids. CDR3 loop: CAWSVVGGETQYF. For the CDR3, the DNA is TGTGCCTGGAGTGTGGTAGGCGGGGAGACCCAGTACTTC.

This clone came up a few times. The V and J genes are TRBV18 and TRBJ1-1; TRBD1 agrees at 9 bases. CDR1 and CDR2 from the germline V gene are KGHSH and LQKENI. The CDR3 loop spans 15 amino acids. After removal of 1 base from V and 4 bases from J, the junction contained 4 bases not matched to a gene. As DNA, the CDR3 is TGTGCCAGCTCACCACTGACAGGGGGAACCACTGAAGCTTTCTTT. It translates to CASSPLTGGTTEAFF. Full variable domain (remainder filled in from reference TRBV18 and TRBJ1-1): NAGVMQNPRHLVRRRGQEARLRCSPMKGHSHVYWYRQLPEEGLKFMVYLQKENIIDESGMPKERFSAEFPKEGPSILRIQQVVRGDSAAYFCASSPLTGGTTEAFFGQGTRLTVV.

The rearrangement uses TRBV5-1 and TRBJ2-5; maybe TRBD2 (6 bases). The V end lost 0 bases, the J end lost 11 bases, and 11 bases lay between the germline ends. The CDR3 is 12 residues long. Per germline, CDR1 SGHRS and CDR2 YFSETQ. In DNA form, the CDR3 reads TGCGCCAGCAGCTTGGATTGGGGGGAGCAGTACTTC. This gives the protein CASSLDWGEQYF.

Comments on this clone: Relative to the germline gene, one junction end is altered; a read error may explain this. This chain joins TRBV7-9 and TRBJ2-1; a possible D gene is TRBD1 (5 bases). This CDR3 spans 16 amino acids. Germline CDR1 reads SEHNR; CDR2 reads FQNEAQ (reference sequence). The CDR3 bases are TGTTCCAGCAGCGCTAATCAGGGTTGGGCCCTCCATGAGCAGTTCTTC. This translates into CSSSANQGWALHEQFF. The complete variable domain, with remaining parts taken from reference TRBV7-9 and TRBJ2-1, reads DTGVSQNPRHKITKRGQNVTFRCDPISEHNRLYWYRQTLGQGPEFLTYFQNEAQLEKSRLLSDRFSAERPKGSFSTLEIQRTEQGDSAMYLCSSSANQGWALHEQFFGPGTRLTVL.

The chain carries TRBV5-6 and TRBJ1-2; D is unclear. Trimming removed 5 bases from V and 5 bases from J, with 13 bases in between. The CDR3 has 13 residues. Germline assignment: CDR1 SGHDT and CDR2 YYEEEE. The CDR3 loop reads CASSPGGGYGYTF. As DNA, the CDR3 is TGTGCCAGCAGTCCCGGCGGCGGGTATGGCTACACCTTC.

This clone was seen a handful of times. The J gene is TRBJ1-2, the V gene TRBV4-2; 12 bases are a match to TRBD1. CDR3 length: 15 amino acids. Germline assignment: CDR1 LGHNA and CDR2 YNFKEQ. The ends lost 7 bases at V and 8 bases at J; junction bases unmatched: 11. CDR3 amino acids: CASTSRGTGGDGYTF. CDR3 bases: TGTGCCAGCACCTCGAGGGGGACAGGGGGCGACGGCTACACCTTC.